This paragraph covers one T cell receptor beta chain sequence. The antigen remains unidentified. The repertoire was sequenced with immunoSEQ multiplex PCR; TCRdb's copy has only in-frame clones and lacks some. The sample holds about 53,000 clones; roughly 90% are singletons and the top ten take roughly 3.3%. These data are taken from a study of chemoradiotherapy in HPV16-positive cancers. Points from the study as a whole: Candidate HPV-specific clones and E7-related TCR motifs grew in tumor during treatment.

Trimming at V came to 10 bases and at J to 7 bases, leaving 11 bases not matched to a gene. The CDR3 is 14 amino acids. Germline V gene data show CDR1 as MNHEY and CDR2 as SVGAGI. This sequence joins TRBV6-5 and TRBJ2-1; TRBD2 matches at 9 bases. The source is a human donor with HPV-associated anogenital cancer. The material sequenced was blood, taken from a patient who underwent chemoradiotherapy. In DNA form, the CDR3 reads TGTGCCACCTCCATAGCGGGAGTGGGAAATGAGCAGTTCTTC. Residues: CATSIAGVGNEQFF.